This T cell receptor (beta chain) derives from a study of brain T cells in children with intractable seizures (TCRdb year 2021). The study in broad terms: Resected brain tissue from 53 pediatric epilepsy surgery cases was initially screened for immune gene transcripts with a NanoString immunology panel. About 70% of the 12 selected surgery cases also had pre-surgery blood sequenced, which left four cases with brain tissue only. The paper as a whole reports these results and caveats: Because sequencing depth was different between pre-surgery and post-surgery blood, clones absent from the pre-surgery sample may reflect undersampling. The patients' HCMV serostatus was not known, and viral specificity was inferred solely from CDR3 sequence similarity.

A note on this clone: The clone's antigen remains unknown. It has no much larger one-base neighbor in the sample; base qualities were not kept.

The immunoSEQ assay was used to generate TCR beta chain sequences from genomic DNA. Processing in the source paper ran as follows. CDR3 sequences that did not begin with the conserved framework cysteine at position 104 were removed by hand. Clonality was calculated as one minus the normalized Shannon's Diversity Index, with values ranging from 0 (maximal diversity) to 1 (oligoclonal). Differences in the frequency of the same CDR3 between samples, such as brain versus blood, were assessed with chi-squared comparison-of-proportions tests. Public clonotypes were found by searching immuneACCESS, and the VDJdb browser was used to assess similarity to known antiviral clonotypes. TCRdb provides this immuneACCESS table in a form limited to in-frame rearrangements. Some clones are lacking; in checked studies, under half of them reflect an unresolved V gene, and why the rest are absent is not known. V and J calls and clone size follow that table, whereas D and trimming were derived from the DNA. The sample table lists just under 65,000 clones, approximately 95% of them with a count of one. The top ten constitute approximately 0.38% of the sample.

The CDR3, cysteine through phenylalanine, is 15 amino acids long. Only CDR3 DNA is held: 45 bases, read in frame from base 1. The germline V end is reduced by 5 bases and the J end by 5 bases; junction bases left unmatched: 5. CDR1 SGHTA and CDR2 FQGTGA are derived from the germline V gene. Sample time point, as interpreted from the label and publication: resected brain tissue, or blood drawn just prior to surgery. The surgery cases that showed the highest brain T cell transcript signatures were chosen for TCR beta chain sequencing of brain tissue, and of blood when it was available. Before surgery, patients had received at least one anti-epileptic drug. The TCR-sequenced patients were children whose drug-resistant epilepsy was caused by tuberous sclerosis complex, focal cortical dysplasia, Rasmussen encephalitis or hemimegalencephaly. The blood samples were collected right before the epilepsy surgery. Bulk genomic DNA was extracted from unsorted brain tissue and whole blood with the Monarch genomic DNA purification kit.

This clonotype was obtained from a boy younger than two with focal cortical dysplasia and intractable seizures. Recombination joined TRBV7-3 with TRBJ2-5; 13 middle bases align to TRBD2. The sequences come from peripheral blood, collected at surgery. The nucleotide sequence is given as TGTGCCAGCAGCGACTTACTAGCGGGAGGGGAGACCCAGTACTTC. Its translation is CASSDLLAGGETQYF.